A single sample gave rise to the 28 T cell receptor beta chains below, sequenced in a study of blood T cell repertoires in COVID-19. Method: immunoSEQ multiplex PCR; TCRdb's copy keeps in-frame clones and lacks some. Of under 200,000 clones listed, under 90% are singletons. Material: peripheral blood. The receptors shown here come from an older woman with COVID-19, enrolled during active disease.

The chain joins TRBV3-1 (or the pseudogene TRBV3-2) to TRBJ2-7, with 10 bases fitting TRBD2. The trim removed 4 bases at V and 5 bases at J, leaving 11 bases unmatched. Germline-derived CDR1 and CDR2 are LGHDT and YNNKEL (reference sequence). This CDR3 contains 16 residues. CDR3 sequence: CASSPNLAGVGNEQYF. The CDR3 DNA reads TGTGCCAGCAGCCCGAACCTAGCGGGAGTGGGGAACGAGCAGTACTTC.

This chain uses TRBV3-1 (or the pseudogene TRBV3-2) with TRBJ2-7, with D possibly being TRBD2 (6 bases). Germline assignment: CDR1 LGHDT and CDR2 YNNKEL (reference sequence). The CDR3 contains 13 residues. V was shortened by 6 bases and J by 5 bases, with 14 bases between the two germline ends. The CDR3 here is CASRGGLRHEQYF. CDR3 DNA sequence: TGTGCCAGCAGGGGGGGACTTCGGCACGAGCAGTACTTC.

This clone was detected once. The chain employs TRBV19 and TRBJ1-1; the D gene is possibly TRBD1 (5 bases). This CDR3 comprises 17 residues. Per germline, CDR1 LNHDA and CDR2 SQIVND (reference sequence). Trimming pared 11 bases from V and 0 bases from J, leaving 25 bases between. This chain's CDR3 is CAQYYRDRVTLNTEAFF. The CDR3 DNA follows: TGTGCCCAGTACTACCGAGACAGAGTCACACTGAACACTGAAGCTTTCTTT.

This chain joins TRBV11-2 and TRBJ2-1, with D possibly being TRBD2 (5 bases). The germline V and J ends were trimmed by 4 bases and 8 bases, with 18 bases remaining between them. Germline CDR1 and CDR2: SGHAT and FQNNGV. The CDR3 contains 15 residues. The CDR3 DNA reads as TGTGCCAGCAGCTCCCTGAGGGTGCAGGCCTATGAGCAGTTCTTC. It yields the protein CASSSLRVQAYEQFF.

The chain combines TRBV11-1 with TRBJ1-4; D remains unclear. Trimming took off 5 bases at V and 8 bases at J, with 9 bases between the two ends. There are 12 residues in the CDR3. The germline V gene has CDR1 SGHAT and CDR2 FQDESV (reference sequence). CDR3 residues: CASSQLGEKLFF. CDR3 nucleotides: TGTGCCAGCAGCCAATTGGGCGAAAAACTGTTTTTT.

J is TRBJ2-7 and V is TRBV28; TRBD1 agrees at 10 bases. The CDR3 runs to 16 residues. J was trimmed by 5 bases and V by 6 bases; bases with no gene match: 13. Germline assignment: CDR1 MDHEN and CDR2 SYDVKM. The CDR3 loop reads CASSKPGTGTGDEQYF. CDR3 DNA: TGTGCCAGCAGCAAACCCGGGACCGGGACAGGGGACGAGCAGTACTTC.

The chain links TRBV19 to TRBJ1-5, with D perhaps TRBD1 (5 bases). The CDR3 runs 14 residues. Germline V CDR1 and CDR2: LNHDA, SQIVND (reference sequence). The V and J ends lost 3 bases and 6 bases respectively, with 12 bases between them. CDR3 amino acids: CASSMGGGAQPQHF. DNA for the CDR3: TGTGCCAGTAGTATGGGTGGCGGGGCTCAGCCCCAGCATTTT.

The CDR3 loop is CAWGLAGYEQYF. DNA of the CDR3: TGTGCCTGGGGACTAGCGGGGTACGAGCAGTACTTC. The V gene is TRBV30, the J gene TRBJ2-7, with 12 bases fitting TRBD2. V trimming: 5 bases; J trimming: 4 bases; junction bases outside the gene matches: 0. Germline CDR1 is GTSNPN and CDR2 is SVGIG (reference sequence). There are 12 residues in the CDR3. Using reference TRBV30 and TRBJ2-7 for the parts outside the CDR3, the full variable domain is SQTIHQWPATLVQPVGSPLSLECTVEGTSNPNLYWYRQAAGRGLQLLFYSVGIGQISSEVPQNLSASRPQDRQFILSSKKLLLSDSGFYLCAWGLAGYEQYFGPGTRLTVT.

Only a few counts were recorded for this clone. The chain employs TRBV30 and TRBJ1-5; 7 bases agree with TRBD1. V lost 1 base, J lost 14 bases, and 17 bases stayed unmatched. Germline CDR1 reads GTSNPN; CDR2 reads SVGIG (reference sequence). The CDR3 totals 15 residues. This CDR3 is CAWSAPGQAGLRKHF. CDR3 nucleotides: TGTGCCTGGAGTGCCCCTGGACAGGCCGGCCTACGCAAGCATTTT.

V usage is TRBV15 and J usage is TRBJ1-5; D gene ambiguous. CDR3 size: 17 residues. The V end lost 0 bases, the J end lost 8 bases, and 20 bases lay between the germline ends. CDR1 and CDR2 (germline): LNHNV, YYDKDF (reference sequence). As DNA, the CDR3 is TGTGCCACCAGCAGAGATCGGGGAGGCCAGTCAAGCAAGCCCCAGCATTTT. The encoded protein is CATSRDRGGQSSKPQHF.

The chain is built from TRBV7-8 and TRBJ2-1; the match to TRBD2 covers 13 bases. V dropped 5 bases and J dropped 0; count of bases not matched to a gene: 4. Germline V lookup: CDR1 SGHVS, CDR2 FQNEAQ. This CDR3 has 17 amino acids. The CDR3 loop is CASSIRTSGSSYNEQFF. The CDR3 nucleotides read TGTGCCAGCAGCATCCGGACTAGCGGGAGCTCCTACAATGAGCAGTTCTTC.

The genes are TRBV9 and TRBJ1-1; D not certain. CDR3 length equals 13 residues. The V gene lost 4 bases and the J gene lost 7 bases, with 14 bases spanning the gap. CDR1 and CDR2 from the germline V gene are SGDLS and YYNGEE. In DNA form, the CDR3 reads TGTGCCAGCAGCCCCGCGGGCGGTGGTGAAGCTTTCTTT. Translation gives CASSPAGGGEAFF.

The count of this clone is one. V usage is TRBV2 and J usage is TRBJ2-7, with 10 positions matching TRBD2. The V gene end was trimmed by 1 base and the J gene end by 4 bases; junction bases not matched to a gene: 16. The CDR3 runs to 19 residues. Germline assignment: CDR1 SNHLY and CDR2 FYNNEI. CDR3 DNA: TGTGCCAGCAGTGAAGAGGTGCGGGGGTCGGGACTAGCGCAATACGAGCAGTACGTC. It yields the protein CASSEEVRGSGLAQYEQYV.

This sequence joins TRBV4-2 and TRBJ1-2; D uncertain. The V end lost 1 base, the J end lost 4 bases, and 16 bases lay between the germline ends. Germline lookup yields CDR1 LGHNA and CDR2 YNFKEQ. This CDR3 comprises 16 residues. The CDR3 DNA follows: TGTGCCAGCAGCCAAGGCGGGCCAGATTTTCTCTATGGCTACACCTTC. Its protein product is CASSQGGPDFLYGYTF.

The chain has TRBV23-1 and TRBJ2-1, with D maybe TRBD1 (5 bases). TRBV23-1 is an open reading frame whose function is uncertain. Trimming took 7 bases from V and 4 from J, leaving 20 bases between them. The CDR3 contains 16 residues. CDR3 sequence: CASIRPTAGPYNEQFF. In DNA form, the CDR3 reads TGCGCCAGCATCCGACCGACAGCCGGCCCTTACAATGAGCAGTTCTTC.

The chain carries TRBV5-1 and TRBJ2-3, with 8 bases fitting TRBD2. Germline values: CDR1 SGHRS, CDR2 YFSETQ. Unmatched junction bases numbered 2, after V lost 3 bases and J lost 5 bases. The CDR3 loop spans 13 amino acids. The CDR3 DNA follows: TGCGCCAGCAGCTCGGGAGGGGTAGATACGCAGTATTTT. Translation: CASSSGGVDTQYF.

This clone was counted a single time. V gene TRBV19 combines with J gene TRBJ1-6; a possible D gene is TRBD1 (6 bases). The V and J ends lost 4 bases and 7 bases respectively, with 14 bases between them. CDR1 and CDR2 from the germline V gene are LNHDA and SQIVND (reference sequence). The CDR3 consists of 15 residues. The chain's CDR3 is CASSKPPGENSPLHF. CDR3 coding DNA: TGTGCCAGTAGTAAACCTCCAGGGGAGAATTCACCCCTCCACTTT.

This chain joins TRBV2 and TRBJ1-5, with TRBD1 identical over 7 bases. Germline CDR1 is SNHLY and CDR2 is FYNNEI. V trimming: 1 base; J trimming: 7 bases; junction bases outside the gene matches: 7. This CDR3 is 15 amino acids long. DNA for the CDR3: TGTGCCAGCAGTGAAGGTTTGGCAGGGGGGCAGCCCCAGCATTTT. Residues: CASSEGLAGGQPQHF.

This chain uses TRBV5-1 with TRBJ1-5, with 11 positions matching TRBD1. The germline CDR1 and CDR2 sequences are SGHRS and YFSETQ. Trimming took 2 bases from V and 4 from J; bases not matched to a gene: 2. This CDR3 is built from 15 residues. The DNA of the CDR3 is TGCGCCAGCAGCTTAGGGACAGGGGGGAATCAGCCCCAGCATTTT. This codes for CASSLGTGGNQPQHF.

The chain has TRBV9 and TRBJ2-7, with 8 nucleotides matching TRBD1. Germline-derived CDR1 and CDR2 are SGDLS and YYNGEE. V gave up 4 bases and J gave up 6 bases; unmatched junction bases: 9. The CDR3 runs to 14 residues. The CDR3: CASSPSGGSSEQYF. The CDR3 bases are TGTGCCAGCAGCCCATCAGGGGGCTCGAGCGAGCAGTACTTC.

The V gene is TRBV11-3, the J gene TRBJ2-2, with D possibly matching TRBD1 (7 bases). CDR1 and CDR2 (germline): SGHNT, YENEEA. The V and J ends lost 4 bases and 6 bases respectively, with 15 bases between them. The CDR3 totals 15 residues. CDR3: CASSWTGSGAGELFF. The CDR3 DNA is TGTGCCAGCAGCTGGACAGGTTCGGGGGCCGGGGAGCTGTTTTTT.

The table lists this clone with a few counts. The chain couples TRBV9 to TRBJ2-1; D is ambiguous. This CDR3 is built from 15 residues. The V end lost 2 bases, the J end lost 4 bases, and 13 bases lay between the germline ends. Germline loops: CDR1 SGDLS, CDR2 YYNGEE. CDR3 sequence reads: CASSVGSATYNEQFF. CDR3 DNA sequence: TGTGCCAGCAGCGTGGGCTCGGCTACTTACAATGAGCAGTTCTTC.

The genes are TRBV11-3 and TRBJ1-1, with no clear D. The V end lost 1 base, the J end lost 0 bases, and 12 bases lay between the germline ends. The CDR3 spans 16 residues. Germline V gene data show CDR1 as SGHNT and CDR2 as YENEEA. CDR3 amino acids: CASSLGGGRMNTEAFF. In nucleotides, the CDR3 is TGTGCCAGCAGCTTAGGCGGAGGACGCATGAACACTGAAGCTTTCTTT.

The rearrangement uses TRBV27 and TRBJ2-7, with 8 bases lining up with TRBD2. The V segment lost 6 bases and the J segment 5 bases; nucleotides outside the gene matches: 15. This CDR3 comprises 16 residues. Germline loops: CDR1 MNHEY, CDR2 SMNVEV (reference sequence). CDR3 loop: CASSSDVSGSLNEQYF. In DNA form, the CDR3 reads TGTGCCAGCAGCTCCGATGTCAGCGGGAGTCTAAACGAGCAGTACTTC.

The genes are TRBV19 and TRBJ1-5, with a tentative D call TRBD1 (6 bases). The V gene lost 3 bases and the J gene lost 6 bases, with 12 bases spanning the gap. Looked up from germline, CDR1 is LNHDA and CDR2 is SQIVND (reference sequence). CDR3 length: 14 amino acids. The DNA of the CDR3 is TGTGCCAGTAGTATCGGGACACAGAGTCAGCCCCAGCATTTT. It encodes CASSIGTQSQPQHF.

The genes are TRBV2 and TRBJ1-1, with D perhaps matching TRBD1 (6 bases). The germline gives CDR1 SNHLY, CDR2 FYNNEI. This CDR3 contains 15 residues. Trimming left V 4 bases short and J 1 base short, with 13 bases between. This chain's CDR3 is CASSGSGGANTEAFF. CDR3 bases: TGTGCCAGCAGTGGGAGCGGGGGGGCGAACACTGAAGCTTTCTTT.

This chain connects TRBV28 to TRBJ2-1; 9 bases agree with TRBD2. Trimming at V came to 5 bases and at J to 6 bases, leaving 5 bases not matched to a gene. CDR1 is MDHEN and CDR2 is SYDVKM in the germline V gene. The CDR3 runs 14 residues. The CDR3 coding sequence is TGTGCCAGCAGTAATGGACTAGCGACCAATGAGCAGTTCTTC. Translating gives CASSNGLATNEQFF.

The chain links TRBV5-1 to TRBJ1-6; 7 nucleotides agree with TRBD1. From germline, CDR1 is SGHRS and CDR2 YFSETQ. The CDR3 runs to 15 residues. J was trimmed by 7 bases and V by 0 bases; bases with no gene match: 4. The CDR3 region is CASSLASGQNSPLHF. The CDR3 DNA is TGCGCCAGCAGCTTGGCCTCGGGACAGAATTCACCCCTCCACTTT.